The next 20 T cell receptor beta chains were all read from a single sample in a study of cytomegalovirus exposure and HLA in healthy donors. Primers for the PCR totalled 60 Vbeta and 13 Jbeta. Generated by immunoSEQ multiplex PCR, the TCRdb table keeps only in-frame clones and is missing some. The sample includes approximately 160,000 clones, roughly three quarters of them seen just once. Sequenced material: PBMCs. The receptors come from a woman between 50 and 59 years old in good health and CMV-seropositive.

This CDR3 is CASSPTGTGYIANEKLFF. The CDR3 DNA follows: TGTGCCAGCAGTCCCACCGGGACAGGGTATATAGCTAATGAAAAACTGTTTTTT. This chain connects TRBV27 to TRBJ1-4, with TRBD1 matching 9 bases. Germline-derived CDR1 and CDR2 are MNHEY and SMNVEV (reference sequence). This CDR3 region has 18 residues. Trimming removed 5 bases from V and 3 bases from J; junction bases left unmatched: 13.

The chain recombines TRBV6-5 with TRBJ1-1; 8 positions agree with TRBD1. This CDR3 spans 13 amino acids. Looked up from germline, CDR1 is MNHEY and CDR2 is SVGAGI. V lost 7 bases, J lost 10 bases, and 11 bases stayed unmatched. The CDR3 DNA sequence: TGTGCCAGCACCCTGGGACAGGAGGGGAGAGCTTTCTTT. Its translation: CASTLGQEGRAFF.

This clone showed up just once. CDR3 protein: CASSPPRGFGKLYEQYF. For the CDR3, the DNA is TGTGCCAGTTCCCCCCCCAGGGGCTTCGGCAAGCTCTACGAGCAGTACTTC. The chain employs TRBV19 and TRBJ2-7; D is possibly TRBD1 (6 bases). The CDR3 runs to 17 residues. With 8 bases removed from V and 3 bases from J, the gap between germline ends came to 26 bases. Germline V gene data show CDR1 as LNHDA and CDR2 as SQIVND (reference sequence).

The CDR3 bases are TGTGCCAGCAACCTCAGGGGGGCGCCAGACACCGGGGAGCTGTTTTTT. Translation gives CASNLRGAPDTGELFF. This sequence joins TRBV28 and TRBJ2-2; a weak D match, TRBD1 (7 bases). The CDR3 is 16 residues long. CDR1 MDHEN and CDR2 SYDVKM come from the germline V gene. V was pared by 7 bases and J by 3 bases, with 18 bases between.

The J gene is TRBJ1-4, the V gene TRBV5-5, with a weak D call TRBD1 (6 bases). Trimming stripped 0 bases from V and 8 bases from J, with 11 bases between. The germline gives CDR1 SGHKS, CDR2 YYEKEE (reference sequence). There are 14 residues in the CDR3. Written as DNA, the CDR3 is TGTGCCAGCAGCTTGGGGGGGCAGAGCGAAAAACTGTTTTTT. Translation gives CASSLGGQSEKLFF.

This chain uses TRBV7-2 with TRBJ1-1, with D uncertain. Trimming pared 4 bases from V and 0 bases from J, leaving 6 bases between. Germline CDR1 and CDR2: SGHTA and FQGNSA. The CDR3 extends over 13 amino acids. The CDR3 DNA is TGTGCCAGCAGCTCATCGGTGAACACTGAAGCTTTCTTT. Protein product: CASSSSVNTEAFF.

The genes are TRBV29-1 and TRBJ2-2; tentative D call: TRBD1 (6 bases). CDR1 and CDR2 (germline): SQVTM, ANQGSEA. This CDR3 region has 14 residues. Trimming removed 5 bases at V and 1 base at J, with 11 bases between. The CDR3 bases are TGCAGCGTTCCCTCGGGACAGAACACCGGGGAGCTGTTTTTT. Protein sequence: CSVPSGQNTGELFF.

This chain connects TRBV6-6 to TRBJ1-6; D is possibly TRBD1 (5 bases). The CDR3 contains 16 residues. Per the germline V gene, CDR1 is MNHNY and CDR2 is SVGAGI (reference sequence). V was clipped by 1 base and J by 8 bases, with 15 bases between them. CDR3 nucleotide sequence: TGTGCCAGCAGTTACTTCCCAGGGATAGTGGATTCACCCCTCCACTTT. Residues: CASSYFPGIVDSPLHF.

This sequence joins TRBV6-1 and TRBJ1-2; D may be TRBD1 (6 bases). The ends were cut back, 6 bases at V and 4 bases at J, with 9 bases in the middle. Per the germline V gene, CDR1 is MNHNS and CDR2 is SASEGT. This CDR3 spans 12 amino acids. CDR3 nucleotide sequence: TGTGCCAGCAGCGGACAGACCTATGGCTACACCTTC. Translating gives CASSGQTYGYTF.

The rearrangement links TRBV2 to TRBJ2-5; 10 bases match TRBD2. CDR1 and CDR2 (germline): SNHLY, FYNNEI. This CDR3 region has 15 residues. V shed 6 bases, J shed 4 bases, and the junction held 8 bases outside the gene matches. The CDR3 reads CASRPLAGVGETQYF. The DNA for the CDR3 is TGTGCCAGCAGACCCCTAGCGGGAGTAGGAGAGACCCAGTACTTC.

The chain combines TRBV2 with TRBJ1-4, with 9 nucleotides matching TRBD1. The CDR3 sequence is 15 residues long. Germline CDR1 is SNHLY and CDR2 is FYNNEI. After removal of 6 bases from V and 7 bases from J, the junction contained 9 bases not matched to a gene. Here the CDR3 reads CASRGTGQAVEKLFF. CDR3 sequence (DNA): TGTGCCAGCAGGGGGACAGGGCAGGCGGTTGAAAAACTGTTTTTT.

The chain employs TRBV28 and TRBJ1-2; no clear D. This CDR3 has 16 amino acids. CDR1 is MDHEN and CDR2 is SYDVKM in the germline V gene. V was clipped by 2 bases and J by 5 bases, with 18 bases between them. As DNA, the CDR3 is TGTGCCAGCAGTTTACCCGCGAACGCCGGGAGGTATGGCTACACCTTC. Protein: CASSLPANAGRYGYTF.

This clone was observed a handful of times. V usage is TRBV5-1 and J usage is TRBJ2-3; D is perhaps TRBD2 (6 bases). In germline, CDR1 is SGHRS, CDR2 YFSETQ. Trimming removed 5 bases at V and 0 bases at J, with 10 bases between. This CDR3 has 14 residues. CDR3 DNA: TGCGCCAGCAGGCGGGACGGCAGCACAGATACGCAGTATTTT. It translates to CASRRDGSTDTQYF.

V is TRBV30 and J is TRBJ1-5; D not resolved. The length of the CDR3 is 14 residues. V lost 2 bases, J lost 4 bases, and 12 bases lay in between. CDR1 GTSNPN and CDR2 SVGIG come from the germline V gene (reference sequence). The CDR3 sequence is CAWSYGLLNQPQHF. For the CDR3, the DNA is TGTGCCTGGAGTTACGGACTGTTGAATCAGCCCCAGCATTTT.

V gene TRBV11-3 combines with J gene TRBJ2-5, with TRBD1 as a possible D gene (6 bases). The CDR3 is 17 residues long. The germline V gene encodes CDR1 SGHNT and CDR2 YENEEA. The germline V and J ends were trimmed by 2 bases and 0 bases, with 16 bases remaining between them. Written as DNA, the CDR3 is TGTGCCAGCAGCTTACGTACAGGGCCCCCGTACCAAGAGACCCAGTACTTC. Amino acid sequence: CASSLRTGPPYQETQYF.

The chain combines TRBV6-1 with TRBJ2-2; TRBD2 aligns across 7 bases. V trimming: 7 bases; J trimming: 3 bases; junction bases outside the gene matches: 5. Germline CDR1 is MNHNS and CDR2 is SASEGT. CDR3 length equals 14 residues. The CDR3 region has the DNA TGTGCCAGCAAAAGCGGGGAATACACCGGGGAGCTGTTTTTT. Its translation is CASKSGEYTGELFF.

The J gene is TRBJ2-7, the V gene TRBV5-1, with a tentative D call TRBD1 (5 bases). The V gene lost 1 base and the J gene lost 6 bases, with 17 bases spanning the gap. Germline CDR1 reads SGHRS; CDR2 reads YFSETQ. The CDR3 is 15 residues long. The CDR3 sequence: CASSLIGQGPSEQYF. DNA for the CDR3: TGCGCCAGCAGCTTGATCGGGCAGGGCCCCAGCGAGCAGTACTTC.

Written as DNA, the CDR3 is TGTGCCTGGGGACAAGGCGACTATGGCTACACCTTC. Translating it yields CAWGQGDYGYTF. V usage is TRBV30 and J usage is TRBJ1-2; tentative D call: TRBD1 (5 bases). The CDR3 loop spans 12 amino acids. Germline V gene data show CDR1 as GTSNPN and CDR2 as SVGIG (reference sequence). The V and J ends lost 5 bases and 3 bases respectively, with 10 bases between them.

This clone was detected only a few times. An end of the junction differs from the germline gene, which may be a read error. This rearrangement joins TRBV2 to TRBJ2-6; TRBD1 matches 10 bases. This CDR3 has 16 amino acids. Germline CDR1 SNHLY, CDR2 FYNNEI. The CDR3 region has the DNA TGTGCCAGCAGTGAACTCAGGGGGACAGGGGCCAACGGCCTGACTTTC. Translated, it gives CASSELRGTGANGLTF.

The chain links TRBV6-4 to TRBJ2-2; 10 nucleotides match TRBD2. J lost 6 bases, V lost 7 bases, and 5 bases had no gene match. Germline lookup yields CDR1 MRHNA and CDR2 SNTAGT. The CDR3 covers 14 residues. The CDR3 DNA follows: TGTGCCAGCACCGTCCTAGCGGGGGCCGGGGAGCTGTTTTTT. As protein: CASTVLAGAGELFF.